This is a list of T cell receptor beta chains from one sample in a study of neoadjuvant anti-PD-1 for oral cavity cancer. Data came from immunoSEQ multiplex PCR; TCRdb stores just in-frame clones and leaves some out. Altogether approximately 15,000 clones are present, 71% being singletons, with the ten largest covering 2.5% to 3.5%. The sequencing here drew on PBMCs, taken after nivolumab (anti-PD-1) treatment. The receptors shown here come from a person between 35 and 79 years old with oral cavity squamous cell carcinoma. The CDR3 runs from the conserved cysteine through the conserved F or W. D genes are given only for firm matches. The listing skips clone size in some rows; elsewhere it reads once, few, many or a size class.

>TRBJ1-2|.|TRBV19|TRBD1|15
CASRRPGQGAGGYTF
TGTGCCAGTAGGCGGCCGGGACAGGGGGCTGGTGGCTACACCTTC
>TRBJ1-1|.|TRBV2|.|15
CAKVGLTVESTEAFF
TGTGCCAAAGTGGGACTGACAGTCGAAAGTACTGAAGCTTTCTTT
>TRBJ2-1|.|TRBV10-3|TRBD2|15
CAISDWGEGRNEQFF
TGTGCCATCAGTGACTGGGGGGAGGGCCGCAATGAGCAGTTCTTC
>TRBJ1-4|few|TRBV5-8|.|12
CASSWSNEKLFF
TGTGCCAGCAGCTGGAGCAATGAAAAACTGTTTTTT
>TRBJ2-1|.|TRBV7-3|TRBD2|16
CASSPTSGPSYNEQFF
TGTGCCAGCAGTCCGACTAGCGGTCCTTCCTACAATGAGCAGTTCTTC
>TRBJ2-5|.|TRBV4-1|TRBD2|16
CASSQVLAGGAETQYF
TGCGCCAGCAGCCAAGTACTAGCGGGAGGGGCGGAGACCCAGTACTTC
>TRBJ1-2|few|TRBV28|TRBD1|14
CASSFSTGGGGYTF
TGTGCCAGCAGTTTTTCCACAGGGGGAGGTGGCTACACCTTC
>TRBJ2-7|once|TRBV28|.|13
CASSFPTSYEQYF
TGTGCCAGCAGTTTCCCCACCTCCTACGAGCAGTACTTC
>TRBJ2-5|.|TRBV10-1|TRBD2|13
CASSPGTAGAQYF
TGCGCCAGCAGTCCTGGGACCGCGGGGGCCCAGTACTTC
>TRBJ1-1|.|TRBV10-3|.|12
CAISGGTVGAFF
TGTGCCATCAGTGGTGGGACGGTGGGAGCTTTCTTT
>TRBJ2-3|.|TRBV19|.|17
CASSIARTTTSTDTQYF
TGTGCCAGTAGTATAGCCCGGACTACAACTAGCACAGATACGCAGTATTTT
>TRBJ2-7|few|TRBV19|TRBD1|13
CASSTQGAGEQYF
TGTGCCAGTAGCACCCAGGGGGCAGGCGAGCAGTACTTC
>TRBJ1-5|.|TRBV28|.|15
CASSLSPGTNQPQHF
TGTGCCAGCAGTTTAAGCCCCGGGACGAATCAGCCCCAGCATTTT
>TRBJ1-5|few|TRBV28|TRBD1|13
CASSETGPQPQHF
TGTGCCAGCAGTGAGACAGGGCCTCAGCCCCAGCATTTT
>TRBJ2-3|.|TRBV2|.|13
CASSPLTSSGQYF
TGTGCCAGCAGTCCCCTGACTAGTAGCGGGCAGTATTTT
>TRBJ2-3|.|TRBV28|TRBD1|13
CASSSTGLHTQYF
TGTGCCAGCAGCTCGACAGGGCTCCATACGCAGTATTTT
>TRBJ2-2|.|TRBV10-3|.|15
CAISESAGGTGELFF
TGTGCCATCAGTGAGTCGGCGGGCGGCACCGGGGAGCTGTTTTTT
>TRBJ2-7|.|TRBV6-6|.|14
CASRYMVSSYEQYF
TGTGCCAGCAGGTATATGGTTAGCTCCTACGAGCAGTACTTC
>TRBJ2-1|once|TRBV19|TRBD2|15
CASSLSGSAYNEQFF
TGTGCCAGTAGTCTGAGCGGGAGCGCCTACAATGAGCAGTTCTTC
>TRBJ1-1|.|TRBV6-6|.|14
CASRGGYMNTEAFF
TGTGCCAGCAGAGGGGGTTACATGAACACTGAAGCTTTCTTT
>TRBJ2-7|.|TRBV12-2|.|17
CASRPKGRLDTSYEQYF
TGTGCAAGTCGCCCCAAGGGACGTCTGGACACCTCCTACGAGCAGTACTTC
>TRBJ1-2|.|TRBV4-1|.|13
CASSSANNYGYTF
TGCGCCAGCAGCTCGGCAAACAACTATGGCTACACCTTC
>TRBJ2-7|.|TRBV7-8|.|13
CASSKGPAGEQYF
TGTGCCAGCAGCAAAGGTCCGGCGGGCGAGCAGTACTTC
>TRBJ2-2|.|TRBV5-1|TRBD2|18
CASSQGLAGEGWGGELFF
TGCGCCAGCAGCCAAGGACTAGCGGGAGAAGGATGGGGCGGGGAGCTGTTTTTT
>TRBJ2-5|few|TRBV9|TRBD2|16
CASSVLGLAAQETQYF
TGTGCCAGCAGCGTATTGGGACTAGCGGCGCAAGAGACCCAGTACTTC
>TRBJ2-7|.|TRBV11-2|TRBD2|15
CASSLEIAGVYEQYF
TGTGCCAGCAGCTTAGAAATAGCGGGAGTATACGAGCAGTACTTC
>TRBJ2-3|once|TRBV7-6|TRBD2|17
CASSLASGMGSTDTQYF
TGTGCCAGCAGCTTAGCTAGCGGGATGGGAAGCACAGATACGCAGTATTTT
>TRBJ2-7|.|TRBV7-6|TRBD1|17
CASSLGGTGGVKSEQYF
TGTGCCAGCAGCTTAGGAGGGACAGGGGGCGTTAAGTCCGAGCAGTACTTC
>TRBJ1-2|few|TRBV28|TRBD1|14
CASTFGQGAKGYTF
TGTGCCAGCACCTTTGGACAGGGGGCGAAGGGCTACACCTTC
>TRBJ2-6|.|TRBV9|TRBD2|22
CASSVGPSFSGRDLSGANVLTF
TGTGCCAGCAGCGTAGGACCCTCCTTTAGCGGGAGGGACCTCTCTGGGGCCAACGTCCTGACTTTC
>TRBJ2-5|.|TRBV7-9|TRBD1|17
CASSLARGQGKGETQYF
TGTGCCAGCAGCTTAGCGAGGGGACAGGGGAAGGGAGAGACCCAGTACTTC
>TRBJ1-3|.|TRBV6-5|.|14
CASRMAGTGNTIYF
TGTGCCAGCAGGATGGCGGGGACGGGAAACACCATATATTTT
>TRBJ2-7|.|TRBV27|.|11
CASSWYGEQYF
TGTGCCAGCAGTTGGTACGGCGAGCAGTACTTC
>TRBJ2-7|.|TRBV5-1|.|14
CASSLEVKDYEQYF
TGCGCCAGCAGCTTGGAGGTTAAGGACTACGAGCAGTACTTC
>TRBJ2-7|.|TRBV5-6|.|13
CASSLVGLYEQYF
TGTGCCAGCAGCCTGGTAGGGCTATACGAGCAGTACTTC
>TRBJ2-4|few|TRBV5-4|TRBD2|14
CASSPGLAGNIQYF
TGTGCCAGCAGCCCTGGACTAGCGGGAAACATTCAGTACTTC
>TRBJ2-3|.|TRBV7-9|TRBD2|15
CASSLAGGPSDTQYF
TGTGCCAGCAGCTTAGCGGGAGGGCCCTCAGATACGCAGTATTTT
>TRBJ2-3|.|TRBV19|.|14
CASSIAGEISTQYF
TGTGCCAGTAGTATCGCAGGGGAAATTTCTACGCAGTATTTT
>TRBJ1-5|.|TRBV9|.|13
CASSVAEGQPQHF
TGTGCCAGCAGCGTAGCTGAGGGACAGCCCCAGCATTTT
>TRBJ2-3|.|TRBV7-9|.|15
CASSPGGASTDTQYF
TGTGCCAGCTCTCCAGGTGGGGCTAGCACAGATACGCAGTATTTT
>TRBJ1-5|.|TRBV7-9|.|14
CASSNTIEGRTFYF
TGTGCCAGCAGCAACACCATCGAGGGCAGGACGTTTTATTTT
>TRBJ1-5|.|TRBV2|.|12
CASNKPNQPQHF
TGTGCCAGCAACAAGCCCAATCAGCCCCAGCATTTT
>TRBJ2-3|.|TRBV10-1|.|13
CASSESRADTQYF
TGCGCCAGCAGTGAGTCCAGGGCAGATACGCAGTATTTT
>TRBJ1-4|.|TRBV7-9|.|15
CASSLGVGAYEKLFF
TGTGCCAGCAGCTTAGGAGTGGGGGCTTACGAAAAACTGTTTTTT
>TRBJ2-7|.|TRBV5-1|TRBD1|14
CASSRGQVSYEQYF
TGCGCCAGCAGCAGGGGACAGGTCAGCTACGAGCAGTACTTC
>TRBJ2-7|.|TRBV4-2|.|15
CASSQEGETSYEQYF
TGTGCCAGCAGCCAAGAGGGGGAGACCTCCTACGAGCAGTACTTC
>TRBJ1-1|.|TRBV7-7|.|13
CASSLGSNTEAFF
TGTGCTAGCAGCTTAGGGAGTAACACTGAAGCTTTCTTT
>TRBJ1-5|.|TRBV10-3|.|12
CAISLNNQPQHF
TGTGCCATCAGTCTTAACAATCAGCCCCAGCATTTT
>TRBJ1-1|once|TRBV6-1|.|14
CASRGRQLNTEAFF
TGTGCCAGCAGAGGTCGACAGTTGAACACTGAAGCTTTCTTT
>TRBJ2-7|.|TRBV4-1|TRBD2|15
CASSQELAVSYEQYF
TGCGCCAGCAGCCAAGAACTAGCGGTTTCCTACGAGCAGTACTTC
>TRBJ2-1|.|TRBV30|.|16
CAWSDPWGSVYNEQFF
TGTGCCTGGAGCGACCCCTGGGGTAGCGTTTACAATGAGCAGTTCTTC
>TRBJ2-1|.|TRBV6-5|TRBD1|15
CASSRGQGGYNEQFF
TGTGCCAGCAGCCGGGGACAGGGGGGCTACAATGAGCAGTTCTTC
>TRBJ1-5|few|TRBV6-4|.|13
CASSADSNQPQHF
TGTGCCAGCAGTGCGGACTCGAATCAGCCCCAGCATTTT
>TRBJ2-1|.|TRBV10-3|TRBD2|14
CAISRTSGDNEQFF
TGTGCCATCAGTCGGACTAGCGGAGACAATGAGCAGTTCTTC
>TRBJ1-3|.|TRBV5-1|TRBD1|15
CASSLAGGSGNTIYF
TGCGCCAGCAGCTTGGCAGGGGGCTCTGGAAACACCATATATTTT
>TRBJ2-7|.|TRBV28|TRBD2|15
CASSFTGLAGSEQYF
TGTGCCAGCAGTTTTACGGGACTAGCGGGATCCGAGCAGTACTTC
>TRBJ2-5|.|TRBV7-8|TRBD2|19
CASSTRLAGWGPYQETQYF
TGTGCCAGCAGCACGCGACTAGCGGGATGGGGGCCGTACCAAGAGACCCAGTACTTC
>TRBJ2-7|few|TRBV5-5|TRBD2|15
CASSSQREPPYEQYF
TGTGCCAGCAGCTCCCAGCGGGAGCCCCCCTACGAGCAGTACTTC
>TRBJ1-3|.|TRBV7-9|.|15
CASDPSQFSGNTIYF
TGTGCCAGCGACCCGTCGCAGTTCTCTGGAAACACCATATATTTT